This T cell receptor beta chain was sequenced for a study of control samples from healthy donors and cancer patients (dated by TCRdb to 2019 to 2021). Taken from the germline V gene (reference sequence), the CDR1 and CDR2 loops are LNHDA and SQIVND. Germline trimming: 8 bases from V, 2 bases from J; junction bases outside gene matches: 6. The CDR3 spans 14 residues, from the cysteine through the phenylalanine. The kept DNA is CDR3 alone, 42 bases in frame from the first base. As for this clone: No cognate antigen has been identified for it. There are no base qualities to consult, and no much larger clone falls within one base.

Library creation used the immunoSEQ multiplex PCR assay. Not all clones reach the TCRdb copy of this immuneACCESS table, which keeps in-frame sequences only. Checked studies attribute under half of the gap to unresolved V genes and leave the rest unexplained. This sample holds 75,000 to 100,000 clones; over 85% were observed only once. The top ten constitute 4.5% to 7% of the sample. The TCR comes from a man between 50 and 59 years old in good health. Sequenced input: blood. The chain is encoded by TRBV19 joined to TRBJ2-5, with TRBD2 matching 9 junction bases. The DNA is TGTGCCAGTCGAGCGGGGGGCCTACAAGAGACCCAGTACTTC. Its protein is CASRAGGLQETQYF.